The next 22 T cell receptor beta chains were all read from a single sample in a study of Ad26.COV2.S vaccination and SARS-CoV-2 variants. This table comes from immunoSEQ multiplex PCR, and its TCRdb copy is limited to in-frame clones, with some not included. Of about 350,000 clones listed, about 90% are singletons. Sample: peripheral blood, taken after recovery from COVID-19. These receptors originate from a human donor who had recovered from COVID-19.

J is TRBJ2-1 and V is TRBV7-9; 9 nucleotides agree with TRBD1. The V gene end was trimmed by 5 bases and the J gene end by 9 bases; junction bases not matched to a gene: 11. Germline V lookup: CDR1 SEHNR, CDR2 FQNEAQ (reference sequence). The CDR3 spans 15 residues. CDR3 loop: CASSLGQGPRTEQFF. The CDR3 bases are TGTGCCAGCAGCCTTGGACAGGGGCCACGAACTGAGCAGTTCTTC. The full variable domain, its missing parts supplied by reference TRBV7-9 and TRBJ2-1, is DTGVSQNPRHKITKRGQNVTFRCDPISEHNRLYWYRQTLGQGPEFLTYFQNEAQLEKSRLLSDRFSAERPKGSFSTLEIQRTEQGDSAMYLCASSLGQGPRTEQFFGPGTRLTVL.

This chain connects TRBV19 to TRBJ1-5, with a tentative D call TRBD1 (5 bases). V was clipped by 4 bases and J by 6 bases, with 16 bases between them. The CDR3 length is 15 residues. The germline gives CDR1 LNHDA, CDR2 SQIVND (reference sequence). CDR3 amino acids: CASSNGGGSAQPQHF. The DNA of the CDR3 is TGTGCCAGTAGTAATGGGGGAGGGTCGGCTCAGCCCCAGCATTTT.

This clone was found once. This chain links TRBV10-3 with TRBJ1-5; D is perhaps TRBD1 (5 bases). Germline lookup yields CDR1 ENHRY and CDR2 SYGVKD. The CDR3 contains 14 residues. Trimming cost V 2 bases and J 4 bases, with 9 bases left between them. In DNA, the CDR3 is TGTGCCATCAGTGAGACAGGCTTAAATCAGCCCCAGCATTTT. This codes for CAISETGLNQPQHF.

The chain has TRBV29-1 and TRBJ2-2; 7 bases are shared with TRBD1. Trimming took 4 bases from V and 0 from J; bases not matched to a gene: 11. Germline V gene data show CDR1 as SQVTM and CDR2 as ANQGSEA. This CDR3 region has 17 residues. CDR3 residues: CSVGGYDRAPNTGELFF. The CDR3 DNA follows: TGCAGCGTTGGGGGTTATGACAGGGCTCCGAACACCGGGGAGCTGTTTTTT.

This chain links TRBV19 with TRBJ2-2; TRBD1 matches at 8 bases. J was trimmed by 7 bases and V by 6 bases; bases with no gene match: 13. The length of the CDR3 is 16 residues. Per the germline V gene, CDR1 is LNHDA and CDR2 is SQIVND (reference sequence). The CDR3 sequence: CASSLRDRKSGGELFF. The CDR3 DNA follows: TGTGCCAGTAGCCTCCGGGACAGGAAAAGCGGCGGGGAGCTGTTTTTT.

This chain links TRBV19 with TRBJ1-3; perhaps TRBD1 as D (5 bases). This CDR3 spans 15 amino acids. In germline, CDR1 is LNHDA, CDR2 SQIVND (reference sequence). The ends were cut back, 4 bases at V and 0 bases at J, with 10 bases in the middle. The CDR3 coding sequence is TGTGCCAGTAGTACAAAGGGGCTCTCTGGAAACACCATATATTTT. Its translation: CASSTKGLSGNTIYF.

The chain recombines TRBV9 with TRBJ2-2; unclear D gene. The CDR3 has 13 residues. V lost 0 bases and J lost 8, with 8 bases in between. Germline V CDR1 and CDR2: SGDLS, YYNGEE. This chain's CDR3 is CASSVEWKGELFF. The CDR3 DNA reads TGTGCCAGCAGCGTAGAGTGGAAGGGGGAGCTGTTTTTT. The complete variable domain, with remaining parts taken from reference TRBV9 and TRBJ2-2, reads DSGVTQTPKHLITATGQRVTLRCSPRSGDLSVYWYQQSLDQGLQFLIQYYNGEERAKGNILERFSAQQFPDLHSELNLSSLELGDSALYFCASSVEWKGELFFGEGSRLTVL.

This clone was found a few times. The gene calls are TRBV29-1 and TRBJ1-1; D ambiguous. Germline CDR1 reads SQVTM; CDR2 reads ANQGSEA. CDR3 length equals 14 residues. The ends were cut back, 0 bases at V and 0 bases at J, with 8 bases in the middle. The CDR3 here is CSVEDGEMNTEAFF. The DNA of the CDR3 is TGCAGCGTTGAAGATGGGGAAATGAACACTGAAGCTTTCTTT.

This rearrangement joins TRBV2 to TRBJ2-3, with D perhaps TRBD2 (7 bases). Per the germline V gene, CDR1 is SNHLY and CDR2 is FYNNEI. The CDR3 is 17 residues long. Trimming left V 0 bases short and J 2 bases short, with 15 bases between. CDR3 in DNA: TGTGCCAGCAGTGAAGCGCTTCGGCGGGGGCCCACAGATACGCAGTATTTT. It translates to CASSEALRRGPTDTQYF.

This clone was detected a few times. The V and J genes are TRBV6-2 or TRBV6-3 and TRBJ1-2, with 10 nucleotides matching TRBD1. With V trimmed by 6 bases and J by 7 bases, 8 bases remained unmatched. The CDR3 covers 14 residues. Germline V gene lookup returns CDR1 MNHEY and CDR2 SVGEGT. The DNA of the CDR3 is TGTGCCAGCAGCCAGCAGGGGACAGGGGTTGGCTACACCTTC. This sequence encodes CASSQQGTGVGYTF.

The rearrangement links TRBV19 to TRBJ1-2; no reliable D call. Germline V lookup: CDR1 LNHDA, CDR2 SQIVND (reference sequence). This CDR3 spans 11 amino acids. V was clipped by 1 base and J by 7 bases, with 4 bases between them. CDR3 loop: CASSIGAGYTF. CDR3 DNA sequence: TGTGCCAGTAGTATAGGAGCTGGCTACACCTTC.

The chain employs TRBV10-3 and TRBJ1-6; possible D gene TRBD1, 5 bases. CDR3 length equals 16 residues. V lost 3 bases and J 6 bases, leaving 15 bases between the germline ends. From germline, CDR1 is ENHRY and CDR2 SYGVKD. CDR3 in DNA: TGTGCCATCAGTGACCGGTTGACAGAACTTAATTCACCCCTCCACTTT. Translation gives CAISDRLTELNSPLHF.

CDR3 sequence (DNA): TGTGCCAGCAGTTCTCGACAGGGAGGCAATCAGCCCCAGCATTTT. It is translated as CASSSRQGGNQPQHF. The chain carries TRBV6-2 or TRBV6-3 and TRBJ1-5; 7 bases fit TRBD1. Germline V gene lookup returns CDR1 MNHEY and CDR2 SVGEGT. The CDR3 covers 15 residues. V shed 4 bases and J 2 bases; nucleotides not matched to a gene: 5.

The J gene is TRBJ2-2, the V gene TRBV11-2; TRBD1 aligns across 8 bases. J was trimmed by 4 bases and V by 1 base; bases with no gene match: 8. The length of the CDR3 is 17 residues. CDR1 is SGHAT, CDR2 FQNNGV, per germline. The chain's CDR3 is CASSLGETGALTGELFF. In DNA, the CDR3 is TGTGCCAGCAGCTTAGGGGAGACAGGGGCTCTCACCGGGGAGCTGTTTTTT.

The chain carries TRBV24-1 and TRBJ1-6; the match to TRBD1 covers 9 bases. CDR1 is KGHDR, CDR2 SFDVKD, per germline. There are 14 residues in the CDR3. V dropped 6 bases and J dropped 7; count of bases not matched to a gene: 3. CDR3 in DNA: TGTGCCACCAGTAGGGACAGGGACAATTCACCCCTCCACTTT. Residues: CATSRDRDNSPLHF.

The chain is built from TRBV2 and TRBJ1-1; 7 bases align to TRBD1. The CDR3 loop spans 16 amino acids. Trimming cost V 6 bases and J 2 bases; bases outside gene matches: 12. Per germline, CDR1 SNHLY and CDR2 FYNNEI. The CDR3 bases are TGTGCCAGCAGCCTACGACAGGGACTAATAAACACTGAAGCTTTCTTT. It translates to CASSLRQGLINTEAFF.

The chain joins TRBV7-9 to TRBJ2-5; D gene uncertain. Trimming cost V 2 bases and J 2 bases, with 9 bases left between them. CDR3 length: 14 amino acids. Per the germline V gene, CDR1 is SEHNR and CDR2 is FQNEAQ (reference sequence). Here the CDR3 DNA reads TGTGCCAGCAGCTTAAACGAGGTACAAGAGACCCAGTACTTC. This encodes CASSLNEVQETQYF.

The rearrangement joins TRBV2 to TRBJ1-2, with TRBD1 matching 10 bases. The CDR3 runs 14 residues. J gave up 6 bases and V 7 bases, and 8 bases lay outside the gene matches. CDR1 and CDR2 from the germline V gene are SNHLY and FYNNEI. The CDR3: CASNLRDRGHGYTF. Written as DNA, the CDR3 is TGTGCCAGCAATCTCCGGGACAGGGGCCATGGCTACACCTTC.

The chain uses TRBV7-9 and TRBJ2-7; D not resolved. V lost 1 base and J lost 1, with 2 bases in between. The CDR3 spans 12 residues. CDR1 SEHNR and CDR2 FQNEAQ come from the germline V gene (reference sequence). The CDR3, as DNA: TGTGCCAGCAGCTTAGGATCCTACGAGCAGTACTTC. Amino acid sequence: CASSLGSYEQYF.

The CDR3 DNA reads as TGTGCCAGCAGTGAATCCATGACTAGCGGGGGAGGGAATGAGCAGTTCTTC. It translates to CASSESMTSGGGNEQFF. This chain connects TRBV2 to TRBJ2-1, with 12 bases that match TRBD2. Germline V gene data show CDR1 as SNHLY and CDR2 as FYNNEI. The CDR3 is 17 amino acids. Trimming cost V 2 bases and J 7 bases; bases outside gene matches: 9.

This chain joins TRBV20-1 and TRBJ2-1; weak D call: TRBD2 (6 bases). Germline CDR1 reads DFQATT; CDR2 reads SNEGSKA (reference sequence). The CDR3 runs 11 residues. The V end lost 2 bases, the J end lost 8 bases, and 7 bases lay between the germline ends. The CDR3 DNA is TGCAGTGCTAGATCTAGCGATGAGCAGTTCTTC. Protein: CSARSSDEQFF.

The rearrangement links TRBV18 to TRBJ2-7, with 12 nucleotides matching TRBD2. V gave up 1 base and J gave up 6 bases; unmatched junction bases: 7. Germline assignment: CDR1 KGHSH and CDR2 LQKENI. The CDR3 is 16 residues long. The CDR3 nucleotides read TGTGCCAGCTCACCACTACTAGCGGGGGGAGGTGGCGAGCAGTACTTC. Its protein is CASSPLLAGGGGEQYF.